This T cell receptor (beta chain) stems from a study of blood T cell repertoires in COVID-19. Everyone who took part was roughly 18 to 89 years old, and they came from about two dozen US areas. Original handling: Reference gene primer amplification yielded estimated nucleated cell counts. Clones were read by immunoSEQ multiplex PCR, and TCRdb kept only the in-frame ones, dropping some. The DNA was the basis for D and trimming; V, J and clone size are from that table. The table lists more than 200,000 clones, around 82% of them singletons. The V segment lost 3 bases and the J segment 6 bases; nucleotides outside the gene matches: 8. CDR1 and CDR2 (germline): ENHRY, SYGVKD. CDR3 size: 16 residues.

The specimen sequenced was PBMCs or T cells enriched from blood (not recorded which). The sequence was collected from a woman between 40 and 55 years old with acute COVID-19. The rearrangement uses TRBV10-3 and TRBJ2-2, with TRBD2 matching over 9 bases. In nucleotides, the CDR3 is TGTGCCATCAGTGACGGCGGGGGGGGTTCTCCCGGGGAGCTGTTTTTT. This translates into CAISDGGGGSPGELFF.